The entry that follows covers one T cell receptor beta chain sequence. The data originate from a study of blood T cell repertoires in COVID-19. Study-level background: Specimens from acute and convalescent COVID-19 originated in the United States, Italy and Spain.

Per the original methods: The authors estimated nucleated cell counts from reference gene primer amplification. The protocol was immunoSEQ multiplex PCR, while the TCRdb copy is restricted to in-frame clones and leaves out a portion. That table supplies the V and J calls and clone size; D and trimming were determined from the DNA. The sample records approximately 210,000 clones, around 82% being singletons. With 4 bases clipped from V and 11 bases from J, the junction kept 8 bases outside the gene matches. The V gene's germline CDR1 is SGHTS and CDR2 YDEGEE. This CDR3 contains 12 residues. Sequencing was performed on peripheral blood. The chain uses TRBV5-8 and TRBJ1-1; 7 bases match TRBD1. The clonotype comes from a middle-aged woman with active or convalescent COVID-19. The CDR3 nucleotides are TGTGCCAGCAGCCTAACAGGGGTCCGTGCTTTCTTT. Protein product: CASSLTGVRAFF.